The 18 T cell receptor beta chains in this list originate from one sample, sequenced in a study of shared clonotypes between healthy human individuals. Assay used: immunoSEQ multiplex PCR; TCRdb lists only in-frame clones, some missing. The sample holds a few million clones, about 92% seen once. Sequenced sample: naive CD4+ T cells sorted from blood. Indicated subset: CD45RA+ positively selected. These receptors came from a man younger than 35 in good health.

V gene TRBV18 combines with J gene TRBJ1-1, with D uncertain. V shed 6 bases and J shed 1 base, with 9 bases lying between them. The CDR3 has 13 amino acids. Germline V gives CDR1 KGHSH, CDR2 LQKENI. CDR3 residues: CASSMGRNTEAFF. The DNA for the CDR3 is TGTGCCAGCTCGATGGGGAGGAACACTGAAGCTTTCTTT. Complete variable domain (other parts from reference TRBV18 and TRBJ1-1): NAGVMQNPRHLVRRRGQEARLRCSPMKGHSHVYWYRQLPEEGLKFMVYLQKENIIDESGMPKERFSAEFPKEGPSILRIQQVVRGDSAAYFCASSMGRNTEAFFGQGTRLTVV.

This chain uses TRBV4-1 with TRBJ2-3; TRBD2 agrees at 12 bases. V trimming: 4 bases; J trimming: 1 base; junction bases outside the gene matches: 12. The length of the CDR3 is 19 residues. CDR1 is MGHRA, CDR2 YSYEKL, per germline. The CDR3 sequence is CASSPPLAGGPGRTDTQYF. CDR3 in DNA: TGCGCCAGCAGCCCCCCCCTAGCGGGAGGGCCGGGTCGCACAGATACGCAGTATTTT.

J is TRBJ1-4 and V is TRBV6-6; D might be TRBD1 (6 bases). Germline CDR1 is MNHNY and CDR2 is SVGAGI (reference sequence). Between the trimmed V and J ends, which lost 5 bases and 2 bases, there was a span of 12 bases. CDR3 length equals 15 residues. The CDR3 region is CASSHRQGTNEKLFF. The CDR3 coding sequence is TGTGCCAGCAGTCACAGGCAGGGGACTAATGAAAAACTGTTTTTT.

The chain combines TRBV19 with TRBJ1-5, with 9 bases fitting TRBD1. Germline values: CDR1 LNHDA, CDR2 SQIVND (reference sequence). This CDR3 contains 17 residues. The trim removed 4 bases at V and 4 bases at J, leaving 11 bases unmatched. The CDR3 loop reads CASSNSGTGRGNQPQHF. The DNA for the CDR3 is TGTGCCAGTAGTAACTCCGGGACAGGGAGGGGAAATCAGCCCCAGCATTTT.

For this clone: The sample holds other DNA sequences that translate to the same CDR3. J is TRBJ2-7 and V is TRBV7-9, with D tentatively TRBD1 or TRBD2 (5 bases each). Germline V gene lookup returns CDR1 SEHNR and CDR2 FQNEAQ (reference sequence). This CDR3 region has 14 residues. Trimming removed 5 bases from V and 2 bases from J, with 13 bases in between. In DNA, the CDR3 is TGTGCCAGCAGCCCGTGGGACGGTACCTACGAGCAGTACTTC. It codes for CASSPWDGTYEQYF. The full variable domain, in which reference TRBV7-9 and TRBJ2-7 provide the parts outside the CDR3, is DTGVSQNPRHKITKRGQNVTFRCDPISEHNRLYWYRQTLGQGPEFLTYFQNEAQLEKSRLLSDRFSAERPKGSFSTLEIQRTEQGDSAMYLCASSPWDGTYEQYFGPGTRLTVT.

This chain uses TRBV9 with TRBJ2-5, with 9 bases identical to TRBD1. The J segment lost 3 bases and the V segment lost 7 bases, leaving 13 bases of the junction unmatched. This CDR3 contains 16 residues. Germline CDR1 SGDLS, CDR2 YYNGEE. The CDR3 region is CASGTGSFVTKETQYF. CDR3 in DNA: TGTGCCAGCGGGACAGGGTCGTTCGTTACCAAAGAGACCCAGTACTTC.

The CDR3, as DNA: TGTGCCACGCAGGGGGCCACGCTCGCCAAAAACATTCAGTACTTC. Translating it yields CATQGATLAKNIQYF. The chain has TRBV28 and TRBJ2-4, with 8 bases fitting TRBD1. This CDR3 has 15 amino acids. Germline CDR1 reads MDHEN; CDR2 reads SYDVKM. After removal of 10 bases from V and 1 base from J, the junction contained 9 bases not matched to a gene.

The CDR3 sequence is CASRGPVNTEAFF. The CDR3 DNA reads TGTGCCAGCAGGGGGCCGGTGAACACTGAAGCTTTCTTT. The chain is built from TRBV2 and TRBJ1-1; tentatively, D is TRBD1 (5 bases). Germline CDR1 reads SNHLY; CDR2 reads FYNNEI. The CDR3 contains 13 residues. The V gene lost 6 bases and the J gene lost 0 bases, with 8 bases spanning the gap. Variable domain in full (rest from reference TRBV2 and TRBJ1-1): EPEVTQTPSHQVTQMGQEVILRCVPISNHLYFYWYRQILGQKVEFLVSFYNNEISEKSEIFDDQFSVERPDGSNFTLKIRSTKLEDSAMYFCASRGPVNTEAFFGQGTRLTVV.

This chain joins TRBV4-1 and TRBJ2-7, with 8 bases identical to TRBD2. Germline V gene sequence: CDR1 MGHRA, CDR2 YSYEKL. V lost 2 bases to trimming and J lost 6 bases; unmatched junction nucleotides: 12. This CDR3 has 16 amino acids. CDR3 sequence (DNA): TGCGCCAGCAGCCAATTGGCGGGGGGTGGTGGTAGCGAGCAGTACTTC. Translated, it gives CASSQLAGGGGSEQYF.

The chain links TRBV5-5 to TRBJ1-2, with D possibly TRBD1 on 5 matching bases. Germline CDR1 reads SGHKS; CDR2 reads YYEKEE (reference sequence). The CDR3 totals 14 residues. The germline V and J ends were trimmed by 0 bases and 4 bases, with 10 bases remaining between them. The CDR3 region has the DNA TGTGCCAGCAGCTTGGGGGGGTCCACCTATGGCTACACCTTC. This translates into CASSLGGSTYGYTF.

The chain combines TRBV5-4 with TRBJ1-2, with 7 bases aligning to TRBD1. CDR1 and CDR2 (germline): SGHNT, YYREEE (reference sequence). The V and J ends lost 4 bases and 6 bases, in that order; junction bases with no gene match: 3. The length of the CDR3 is 12 residues. CDR3 sequence (DNA): TGTGCCAGCAGCCCAGGGGGACATGGCTACACCTTC. Protein sequence: CASSPGGHGYTF.

This clone was seen a handful of times. The CDR3 loop is CAWTPTSGYYNEQFF. DNA of the CDR3: TGTGCCTGGACCCCCACTAGCGGGTATTACAATGAGCAGTTCTTC. J is TRBJ2-1 and V is TRBV30; TRBD2 aligns across 9 bases. CDR3 length: 15 amino acids. V shed 4 bases and J 4 bases; nucleotides not matched to a gene: 8. Germline V gene data show CDR1 as GTSNPN and CDR2 as SVGIG (reference sequence).

V usage is TRBV5-6 and J usage is TRBJ1-2, with 8 bases aligning to TRBD1. Germline CDR1 and CDR2: SGHDT and YYEEEE. V lost 0 bases to trimming and J lost 5 bases; unmatched junction nucleotides: 6. CDR3 length: 15 residues. Here the CDR3 reads CASSLVQGAGYGYTF. The CDR3 DNA reads TGTGCCAGCAGCTTGGTGCAGGGGGCGGGGTATGGCTACACCTTC.

The chain joins TRBV5-6 to TRBJ2-3; possibly TRBD1 or TRBD2 for D (5 bases each). CDR1 SGHDT and CDR2 YYEEEE come from the germline V gene. CDR3 size: 15 residues. V lost 4 bases and J lost 1, with 13 bases in between. The CDR3 coding sequence is TGTGCCAGCAGCGGGGGATTATGGCGCACAGATACGCAGTATTTT. Translation: CASSGGLWRTDTQYF. Variable domain in full (rest from reference TRBV5-6 and TRBJ2-3): DAGVTQSPTHLIKTRGQQVTLRCSPKSGHDTVSWYQQALGQGPQFIFQYYEEEERQRGNFPDRFSGHQFPNYSSELNVNALLLGDSALYLCASSGGLWRTDTQYFGPGTRLTVL.

The chain couples TRBV30 to TRBJ2-6, with 12 nucleotides matching TRBD1. CDR3 length: 17 residues. The germline V gene has CDR1 GTSNPN and CDR2 SVGIG (reference sequence). After removal of 2 bases from V and 2 bases from J, the junction contained 4 bases not matched to a gene. The CDR3 DNA sequence: TGTGCCTGGAGTCCGGGACAGGGGGCAGCTGGGGCCAACGTCCTGACTTTC. Amino acids: CAWSPGQGAAGANVLTF. Looking up the rest from reference TRBV30 and TRBJ2-6 gives the full variable domain: SQTIHQWPATLVQPVGSPLSLECTVEGTSNPNLYWYRQAAGRGLQLLFYSVGIGQISSEVPQNLSASRPQDRQFILSSKKLLLSDSGFYLCAWSPGQGAAGANVLTFGAGSRLTVL.

The rearrangement links TRBV5-5 to TRBJ2-7; 7 positions match TRBD2. The CDR3 extends over 18 amino acids. CDR1 SGHKS and CDR2 YYEKEE come from the germline V gene (reference sequence). The V segment lost 0 bases and the J segment 0 bases; nucleotides outside the gene matches: 12. CDR3 coding DNA: TGTGCCAGCAGCTTGGACTTTAGCGGGTTCGAAAGCTCCTACGAGCAGTACTTC. Its protein product is CASSLDFSGFESSYEQYF.

The chain carries TRBV30 and TRBJ2-5, with TRBD2 matching 8 bases. In germline, CDR1 is GTSNPN, CDR2 SVGIG (reference sequence). This CDR3 is built from 15 residues. V was clipped by 1 base and J by 5 bases; unmatched bases: 9. This CDR3 reads CAWSEASGLAETQYF. The CDR3 coding sequence is TGTGCCTGGAGTGAGGCTAGCGGGTTAGCTGAGACCCAGTACTTC.

V gene TRBV5-1 combines with J gene TRBJ2-4; 8 bases line up with TRBD1. The germline gives CDR1 SGHRS, CDR2 YFSETQ. J gave up 8 bases and V 5 bases, and 9 bases lay outside the gene matches. The CDR3 is 14 residues long. The CDR3 DNA is TGCGCCAGCAGATTTTGGGACAGGTTATACATTCAGTACTTC. As protein: CASRFWDRLYIQYF. Full variable domain (outside the CDR3, taken from reference TRBV5-1 and TRBJ2-4): KAGVTQTPRYLIKTRGQQVTLSCSPISGHRSVSWYQQTPGQGLQFLFEYFSETQRNKGNFPGRFSGRQFSNSRSEMNVSTLELGDSALYLCASRFWDRLYIQYFGAGTRLSVL.